The subject of this entry is one T cell receptor (beta chain). Its cognate antigen is unknown. Around 1.8 micrograms of genomic DNA came from cryopreserved PBMCs for TCR beta libraries. Trimming at V came to 0 bases and at J to 1 base, leaving 2 bases not matched to a gene. The CDR3 runs to 15 residues. CDR1 is SGHRS, CDR2 YFSETQ, per germline. Produced via immunoSEQ multiplex PCR; TCRdb's table is partial and in-frame only. The sample holds around 300,000 clones, around four fifths seen once. This entry comes from a study of cytotoxic CD8 clonotypes in ibrutinib-treated CLL. In the study overall: Across the patients, some ten were relapsed/refractory, roughly 14 treatment-naive and 17 to 18 IGHV unmutated. The average sample held about 260,000 productive templates and 94,082 productive rearrangements.

Study-wide results and caveats: The study found clonality rose at ibrutinib response, then fell toward baseline at progression.

The chain couples TRBV5-1 to TRBJ1-1, with 8 nucleotides matching TRBD1. This specimen was PBMCs, taken before ibrutinib treatment. The receptor comes from a human donor with chronic lymphocytic leukemia. The CDR3 DNA follows: TGCGCCAGCAGCTTGGCCGGGACAGGGAACACTGAAGCTTTCTTT. Amino acids: CASSLAGTGNTEAFF.